This T cell receptor beta chain was captured in a study of Ad26.COV2.S vaccination and SARS-CoV-2 variants. Study-wide results and caveats: Vaccine recipients and placebo recipients showed similar non-spike TCR breadth. The TCR breadth and depth analyses may have understated or missed part of the total T cell responses.

This clone occurred a few times. Its antigen is still unknown. Using immunoSEQ multiplex PCR, the repertoire was profiled, and TCRdb retains in-frame clones only, with some absent. The sample yields over 85,000 clones, around 81% seen once. The CDR3 covers 14 residues. In germline, CDR1 is MNHEY, CDR2 SVGAGI. Trimming took 6 bases from V and 13 from J, leaving 22 bases between them. The input for sequencing was peripheral blood, taken after recovery from COVID-19. V and J are TRBV6-5 and TRBJ2-1; D perhaps matches TRBD2 (6 bases). The sequence was obtained from a human donor who had recovered from COVID-19. The CDR3 sequence: CASSSGLESDHQFF. As DNA, the CDR3 is TGTGCCAGCAGCTCGGGACTCGAGAGCGATCACCAGTTCTTC.